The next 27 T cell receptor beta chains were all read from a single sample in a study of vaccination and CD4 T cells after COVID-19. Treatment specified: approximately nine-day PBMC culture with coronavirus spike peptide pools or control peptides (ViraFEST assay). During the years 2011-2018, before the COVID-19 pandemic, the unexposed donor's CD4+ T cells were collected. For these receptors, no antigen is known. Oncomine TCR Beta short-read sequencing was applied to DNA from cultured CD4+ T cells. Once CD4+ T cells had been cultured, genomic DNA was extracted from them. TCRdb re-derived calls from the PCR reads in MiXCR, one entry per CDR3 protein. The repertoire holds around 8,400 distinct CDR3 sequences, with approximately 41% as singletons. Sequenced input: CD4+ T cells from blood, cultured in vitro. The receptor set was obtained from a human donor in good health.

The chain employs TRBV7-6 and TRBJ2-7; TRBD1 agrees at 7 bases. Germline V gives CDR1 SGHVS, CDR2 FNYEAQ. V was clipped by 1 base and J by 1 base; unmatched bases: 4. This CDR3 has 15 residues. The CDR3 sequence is CASSLGQGQSYEQYF. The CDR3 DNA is TGTGCCAGCAGCTTAGGACAGGGACAGTCCTACGAGCAGTACTTC.

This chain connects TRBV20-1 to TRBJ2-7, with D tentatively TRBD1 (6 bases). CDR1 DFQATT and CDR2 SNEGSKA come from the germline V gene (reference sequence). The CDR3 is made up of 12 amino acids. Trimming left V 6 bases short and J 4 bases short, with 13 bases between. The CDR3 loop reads CSAPGTTYEQYF. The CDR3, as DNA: TGCAGTGCGCCCGGGACAACATACGAGCAGTACTTC.

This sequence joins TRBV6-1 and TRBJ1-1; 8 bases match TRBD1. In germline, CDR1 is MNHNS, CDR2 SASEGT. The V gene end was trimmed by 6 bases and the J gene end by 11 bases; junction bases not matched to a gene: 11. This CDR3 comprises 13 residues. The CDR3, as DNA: TGTGCCAGCAGCTTAAATAAGGGACAGGAGGCTTTCTTT. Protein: CASSLNKGQEAFF.

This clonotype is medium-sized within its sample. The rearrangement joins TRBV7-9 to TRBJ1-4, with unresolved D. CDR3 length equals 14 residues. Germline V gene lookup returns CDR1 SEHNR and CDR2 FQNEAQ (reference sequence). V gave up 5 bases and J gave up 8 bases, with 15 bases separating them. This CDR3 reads CASSPVRAGEKLFF. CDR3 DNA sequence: TGTGCCAGCAGCCCAGTTCGGGCGGGGGAAAAACTGTTTTTT.

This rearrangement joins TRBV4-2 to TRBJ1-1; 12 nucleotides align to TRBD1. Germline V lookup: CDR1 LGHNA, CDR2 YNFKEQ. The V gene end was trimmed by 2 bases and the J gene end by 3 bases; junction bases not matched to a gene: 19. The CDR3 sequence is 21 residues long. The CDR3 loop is CASSQPNPGDRGPWGHTEAFF. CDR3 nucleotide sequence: TGTGCCAGCAGCCAACCGAACCCCGGGGACAGGGGGCCGTGGGGACACACTGAAGCTTTCTTT.

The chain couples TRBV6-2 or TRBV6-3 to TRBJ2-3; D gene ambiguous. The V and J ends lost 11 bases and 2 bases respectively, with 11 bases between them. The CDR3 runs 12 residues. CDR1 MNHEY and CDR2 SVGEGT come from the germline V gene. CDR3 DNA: TGTGCCTCTAGGTGGGTCACAGATACGCAGTATTTT. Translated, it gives CASRWVTDTQYF.

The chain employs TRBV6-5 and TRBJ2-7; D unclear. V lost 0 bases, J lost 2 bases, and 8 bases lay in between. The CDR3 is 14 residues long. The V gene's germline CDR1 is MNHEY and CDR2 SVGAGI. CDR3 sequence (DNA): TGTGCCAGCAGTTACTCGCGCATAACCTACGAGCAGTACTTC. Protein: CASSYSRITYEQYF.

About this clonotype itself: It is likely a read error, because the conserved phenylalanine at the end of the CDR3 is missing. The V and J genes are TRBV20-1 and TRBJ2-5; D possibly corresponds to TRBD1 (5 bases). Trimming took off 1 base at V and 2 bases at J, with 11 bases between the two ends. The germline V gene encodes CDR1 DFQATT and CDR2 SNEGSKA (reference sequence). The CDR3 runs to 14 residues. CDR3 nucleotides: TGCAGTGCTAGAGGCGCAGGACAACAAGAGACCCAGTACTCC. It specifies CSARGAGQQETQYS.

The CDR3 region is CASSIVTGAIGEQYF. The CDR3 bases are TGTGCCAGTAGTATAGTTACAGGGGCAATTGGCGAGCAGTACTTC. The rearrangement links TRBV19 to TRBJ2-7; TRBD1 aligns across 7 bases. The CDR3 loop spans 15 amino acids. The V gene end was trimmed by 1 base and the J gene end by 6 bases; junction bases not matched to a gene: 9. The germline V gene has CDR1 LNHDA and CDR2 SQIVND (reference sequence).

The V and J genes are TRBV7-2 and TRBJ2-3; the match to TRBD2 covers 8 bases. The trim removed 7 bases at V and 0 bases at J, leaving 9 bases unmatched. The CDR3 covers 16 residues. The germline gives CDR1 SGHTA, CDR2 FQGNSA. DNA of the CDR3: TGTGCCAGCACCAGCGGGAGTTTTACTAGCACAGATACGCAGTATTTT. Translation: CASTSGSFTSTDTQYF.

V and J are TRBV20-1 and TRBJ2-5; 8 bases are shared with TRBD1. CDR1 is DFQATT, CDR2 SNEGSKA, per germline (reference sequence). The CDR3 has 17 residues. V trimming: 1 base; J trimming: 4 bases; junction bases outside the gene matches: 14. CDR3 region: CSARAADREKAPETQYF. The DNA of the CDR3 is TGCAGTGCTAGAGCCGCGGACAGGGAAAAGGCTCCAGAGACCCAGTACTTC.

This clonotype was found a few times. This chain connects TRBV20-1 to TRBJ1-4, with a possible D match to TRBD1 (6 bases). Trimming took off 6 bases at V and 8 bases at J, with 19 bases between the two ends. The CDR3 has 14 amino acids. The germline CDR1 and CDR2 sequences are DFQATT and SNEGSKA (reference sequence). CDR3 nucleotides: TGCAGTGCCCGCCAAGGGGGGCTGGGGGAAAAACTGTTTTTT. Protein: CSARQGGLGEKLFF.

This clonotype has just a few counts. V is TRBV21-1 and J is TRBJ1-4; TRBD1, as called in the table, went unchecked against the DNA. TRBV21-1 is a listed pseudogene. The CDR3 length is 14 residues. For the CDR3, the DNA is TGTGCCAGCAGCAAGGGACAGGGGGCTGAAAAACTGTTTTTT. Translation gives CASSKGQGAEKLFF.

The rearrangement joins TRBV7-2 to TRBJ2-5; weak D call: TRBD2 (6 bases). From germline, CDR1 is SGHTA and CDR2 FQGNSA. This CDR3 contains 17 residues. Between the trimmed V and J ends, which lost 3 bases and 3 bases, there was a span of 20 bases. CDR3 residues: CASSFFLREWGEETQYF. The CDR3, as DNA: TGTGCCAGCAGCTTTTTTCTACGGGAGTGGGGCGAAGAGACCCAGTACTTC. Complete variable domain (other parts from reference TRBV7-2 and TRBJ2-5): GAGVSQSPSNKVTEKGKDVELRCDPISGHTALYWYRQSLGQGLEFLIYFQGNSAPDKSGLPSDRFSAERTGGSVSTLTIQRTQQEDSAVYLCASSFFLREWGEETQYFGPGTRLLVL.

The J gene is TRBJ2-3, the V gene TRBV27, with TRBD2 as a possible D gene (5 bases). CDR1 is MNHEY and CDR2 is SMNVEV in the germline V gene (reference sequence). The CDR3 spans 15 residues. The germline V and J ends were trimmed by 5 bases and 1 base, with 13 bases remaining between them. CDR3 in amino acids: CASSQRWRGTDTQYF. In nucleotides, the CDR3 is TGTGCCAGCAGTCAGCGCTGGCGGGGCACAGATACGCAGTATTTT.

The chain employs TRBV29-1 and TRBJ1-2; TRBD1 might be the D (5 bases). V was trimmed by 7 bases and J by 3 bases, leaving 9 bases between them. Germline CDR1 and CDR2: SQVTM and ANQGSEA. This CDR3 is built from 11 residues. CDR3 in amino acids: CSAGGDYGYTF. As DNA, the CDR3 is TGCAGCGCGGGGGGGGACTATGGCTACACCTTC.

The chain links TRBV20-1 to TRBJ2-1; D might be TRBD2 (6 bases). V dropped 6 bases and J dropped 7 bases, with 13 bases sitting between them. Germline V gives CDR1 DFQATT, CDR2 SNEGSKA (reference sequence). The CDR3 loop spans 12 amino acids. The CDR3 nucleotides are TGCAGTGCGTGGAGGGCCGGGAATGAGCAGTTCTTC. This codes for CSAWRAGNEQFF.

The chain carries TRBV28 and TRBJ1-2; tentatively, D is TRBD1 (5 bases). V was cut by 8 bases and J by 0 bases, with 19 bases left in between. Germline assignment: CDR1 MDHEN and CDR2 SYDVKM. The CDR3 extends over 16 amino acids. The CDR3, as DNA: TGTGCCAGCGCCTTGGAGGGGCTTGAAGCTAACTATGGCTACACCTTC. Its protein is CASALEGLEANYGYTF.

This CDR3 is CASSLSAAGRRAGELFF. The CDR3, as DNA: TGTGCCAGCAGCTTAAGTGCCGCGGGGAGGAGGGCCGGGGAGCTGTTTTTT. This sequence joins TRBV7-2 and TRBJ2-2; D is perhaps TRBD2 (6 bases). Germline values: CDR1 SGHTA, CDR2 FQGNSA. The CDR3 is 17 amino acids. Trimming took 2 bases from V and 6 from J, leaving 19 bases between them.

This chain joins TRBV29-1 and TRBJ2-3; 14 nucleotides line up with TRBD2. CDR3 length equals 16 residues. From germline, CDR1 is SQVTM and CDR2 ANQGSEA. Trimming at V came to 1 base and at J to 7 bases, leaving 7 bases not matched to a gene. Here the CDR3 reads CSVEGGLAGGWYTQYF. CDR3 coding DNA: TGCAGCGTTGAAGGAGGACTAGCGGGAGGTTGGTATACGCAGTATTTT.

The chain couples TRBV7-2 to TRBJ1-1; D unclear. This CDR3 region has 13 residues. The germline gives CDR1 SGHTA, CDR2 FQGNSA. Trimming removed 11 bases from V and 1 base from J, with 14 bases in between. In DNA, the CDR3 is TGTGCCGGCGGGGAATCCCCGAACACTGAAGCTTTCTTT. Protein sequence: CAGGESPNTEAFF.

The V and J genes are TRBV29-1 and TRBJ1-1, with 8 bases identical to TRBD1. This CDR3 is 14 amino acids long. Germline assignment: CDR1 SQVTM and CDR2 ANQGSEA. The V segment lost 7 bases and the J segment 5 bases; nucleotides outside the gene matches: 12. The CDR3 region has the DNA TGCAGCGCCCACCTACAGGGGGGTAGAACTGAAGCTTTCTTT. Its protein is CSAHLQGGRTEAFF.

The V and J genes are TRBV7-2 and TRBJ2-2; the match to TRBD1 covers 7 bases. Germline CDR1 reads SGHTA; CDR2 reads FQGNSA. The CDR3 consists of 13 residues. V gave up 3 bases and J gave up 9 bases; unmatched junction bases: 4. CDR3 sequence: CASSFTGVRELFF. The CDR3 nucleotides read TGTGCCAGCAGCTTTACAGGGGTCCGGGAGCTGTTTTTT.

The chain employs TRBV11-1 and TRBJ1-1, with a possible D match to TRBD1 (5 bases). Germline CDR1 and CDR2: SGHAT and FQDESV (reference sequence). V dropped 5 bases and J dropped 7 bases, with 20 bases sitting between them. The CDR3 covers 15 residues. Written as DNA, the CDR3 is TGTGCCAGCAGCCCTCCCCGTACAGGAGGTAGTGAAGCTTTCTTT. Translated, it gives CASSPPRTGGSEAFF. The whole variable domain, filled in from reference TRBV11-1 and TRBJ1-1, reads EAEVAQSPRYKITEKSQAVAFWCDPISGHATLYWYRQILGQGPELLVQFQDESVVDDSQLPKDRFSAERLKGVDSTLKIQPAELGDSAMYLCASSPPRTGGSEAFFGQGTRLTVV.

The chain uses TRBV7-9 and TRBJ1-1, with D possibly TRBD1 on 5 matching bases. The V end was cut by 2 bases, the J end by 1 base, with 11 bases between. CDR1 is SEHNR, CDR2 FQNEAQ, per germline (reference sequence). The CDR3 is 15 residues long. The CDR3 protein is CASSLSGTANTEAFF. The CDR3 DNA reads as TGTGCCAGCAGCTTATCCGGGACGGCGAACACTGAAGCTTTCTTT.

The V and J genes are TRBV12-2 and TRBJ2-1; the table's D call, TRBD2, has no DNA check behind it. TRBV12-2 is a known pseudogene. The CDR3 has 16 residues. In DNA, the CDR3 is TGTGCAAGTCGCTTAGCTACAAGAGGACTAAACAATGAGCAGTTCTTC. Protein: CASRLATRGLNNEQFF.

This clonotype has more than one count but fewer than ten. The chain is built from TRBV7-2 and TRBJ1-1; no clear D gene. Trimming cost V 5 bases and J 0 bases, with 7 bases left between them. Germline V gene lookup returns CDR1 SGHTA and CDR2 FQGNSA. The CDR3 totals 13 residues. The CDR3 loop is CASSRVMNTEAFF. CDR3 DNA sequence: TGTGCCAGCAGCAGAGTGATGAACACTGAAGCTTTCTTT.